The T cell receptor beta chain described here comes from a study of T cells in Graves' hyperthyroidism and ophthalmopathy. Study-wide results and caveats: For ophthalmopathy, model prediction preceded onset by a median about 6 months.

The CDR3 extends over 13 amino acids. Unmatched junction bases numbered 7, after V lost 6 bases and J lost 3 bases. Germline V CDR1 and CDR2: SQVTM, ANQGSEA. In the case of this clonotype: Its matching antigen is unknown.

TCR beta CDR3 regions were amplified from RNA. Primed by the HTBI set, a first-round RT-PCR was run on the TCR CDR3. TCRdb reprocessed the multiplex PCR reads with MiXCR, giving one entry per CDR3 protein. The sample shows about 560,000 distinct CDR3 sequences, approximately 16% of them seen only once. Graves' hyperthyroidism was deemed stable absent ophthalmopathy progression within 18 months. Over 8 ml fresh peripheral blood yielded the PBMCs. This chain joins TRBV29-1 and TRBJ1-2; 7 nucleotides agree with TRBD1. Sample: blood. The source of this sequence is a woman younger than 30 with Graves' hyperthyroidism. The CDR3 sequence: CSVLYTGDYGYTF. CDR3 coding DNA: TGCAGCGTACTATATACAGGGGACTATGGCTACACCTTC.